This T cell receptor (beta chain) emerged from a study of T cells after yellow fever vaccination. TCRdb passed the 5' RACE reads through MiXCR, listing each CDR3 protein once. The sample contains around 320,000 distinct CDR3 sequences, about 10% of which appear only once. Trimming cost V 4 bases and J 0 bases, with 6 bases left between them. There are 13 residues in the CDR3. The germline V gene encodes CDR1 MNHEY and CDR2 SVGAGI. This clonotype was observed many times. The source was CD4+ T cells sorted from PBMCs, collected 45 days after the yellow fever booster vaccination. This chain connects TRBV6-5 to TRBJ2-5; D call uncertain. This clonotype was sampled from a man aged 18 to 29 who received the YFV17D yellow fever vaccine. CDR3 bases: TGTGCCAGCAGTTTTAAGTACCAAGAGACCCAGTACTTC. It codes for CASSFKYQETQYF.